These 24 T cell receptor beta chains were all obtained from the same sample, sequenced in a study of blood T cells in healthy people across ages. Alongside a J-beta primer mix, a sample-barcoded 5' primer served in a second PCR lasting about 7 to 11 cycles. TCRdb reprocessed the 5' RACE reads with MiXCR, giving one entry per CDR3 protein. This sample has 710,000 or so distinct CDR3 sequences, with about 24% found just once. The sequenced sample consisted of blood. The source is a man aged 65-85 years in good health.

In its sample, this clonotype was seen many times. V usage is TRBV29-1 and J usage is TRBJ2-1; a weak D match, TRBD2 (5 bases). The germline gives CDR1 SQVTM, CDR2 ANQGSEA. V was shortened by 6 bases and J by 6 bases, with 12 bases between the two germline ends. This CDR3 is 12 amino acids long. The CDR3 DNA follows: TGCAGCGTGGAGGTGGCGCGCAATGAGCAGTTCTTC. Amino acids: CSVEVARNEQFF.

The rearrangement joins TRBV6-2 or TRBV6-3 to TRBJ2-5; D is tentatively TRBD1 or TRBD2 (5 bases each). The CDR3 is made up of 12 amino acids. The germline CDR1 and CDR2 sequences are MNHEY and SVGEGT. Trimming stripped 6 bases from V and 8 bases from J, with 13 bases between. CDR3 residues: CASRQQDFTQYF. CDR3 coding DNA: TGTGCCAGCAGACAACAGGACTTCACCCAGTACTTC.

This clonotype was seen a few times. The V call is TRBV2, the J call TRBJ2-1; 7 bases align to TRBD2. Per the germline V gene, CDR1 is SNHLY and CDR2 is FYNNEI. Trimming at V came to 4 bases and at J to 8 bases, leaving 14 bases not matched to a gene. The CDR3 runs 16 residues. The DNA of the CDR3 is TGTGCCAGCAGTGTCCTAGCGGTCGATAGTGGCGATGAGCAGTTCTTC. Translation gives CASSVLAVDSGDEQFF.

This rearrangement joins TRBV13 to TRBJ2-6; 8 bases are shared with TRBD1. The J segment lost 3 bases and the V segment lost 5 bases, leaving 9 bases of the junction unmatched. The CDR3 has 17 residues. CDR1 and CDR2 from the germline V gene are PRHDT and FYEKMQ (reference sequence). This chain's CDR3 is CASSLQGELGGANVLTF. Here the CDR3 DNA reads TGTGCCAGCAGCCTACAGGGGGAGCTCGGTGGGGCCAACGTCCTGACTTTC. Looking up the rest from reference TRBV13 and TRBJ2-6 gives the full variable domain: AAGVIQSPRHLIKEKRETATLKCYPIPRHDTVYWYQQGPGQDPQFLISFYEKMQSDKGSIPDRFSAQQFSDYHSELNMSSLELGDSALYFCASSLQGELGGANVLTFGAGSRLTVL.

This clonotype has only a few counts. The chain carries TRBV7-2 and TRBJ2-1, with 9 bases matching TRBD2. CDR1 and CDR2 (germline): SGHTA, FQGNSA. The CDR3 extends over 15 amino acids. J lost 13 bases, V lost 3 bases, and 13 bases had no gene match. The CDR3 DNA reads as TGTGCCAGCAGCTTGAGGACTAGCGCAAATACTAAACAGTTCTTC. Translation: CASSLRTSANTKQFF.

This clonotype was found many times. The chain has TRBV5-1 and TRBJ2-5, with D hard to call. The V gene's germline CDR1 is SGHRS and CDR2 YFSETQ. The V and J ends lost 0 bases and 5 bases respectively, with 8 bases between them. The CDR3 has 13 amino acids. CDR3 sequence: CASSLEGMETQYF. The CDR3 coding sequence is TGCGCCAGCAGCTTGGAAGGGATGGAGACCCAGTACTTC.

The V gene is TRBV21-1, the J gene TRBJ2-6. TRBV21-1 is designated a pseudogene. CDR3 length equals 14 residues. The CDR3 nucleotides read TGTGCCAGCACCCAGGGTTCTGGGGCCAACGTCCTGACTTTC. Encoded protein: CASTQGSGANVLTF.

V usage is TRBV6-5 and J usage is TRBJ1-3; 7 bases align to TRBD1. Germline loops: CDR1 MNHEY, CDR2 SVGAGI. V gave up 6 bases and J gave up 4 bases; unmatched junction bases: 9. The CDR3 has 15 residues. In DNA, the CDR3 is TGTGCCAGCAGCTTATTGACAGGGACAGGAAACACCATATATTTT. It encodes CASSLLTGTGNTIYF.

This clonotype was counted between two and nine times. The chain has TRBV29-1 and TRBJ1-1; TRBD1 matches at 8 bases. Germline V gene sequence: CDR1 SQVTM, CDR2 ANQGSEA. Trimming took 4 bases from V and 4 from J; bases not matched to a gene: 8. The CDR3 is 14 residues long. CDR3 amino acids: CSVGPGQVGTEAFF. The CDR3 bases are TGCAGCGTTGGACCGGGACAGGTCGGCACTGAAGCTTTCTTT.

This clonotype was counted only a few times. This chain links TRBV5-1 with TRBJ2-2; weak D call: TRBD2 (6 bases). The CDR3 totals 16 residues. Germline V CDR1 and CDR2: SGHRS, YFSETQ. The V end lost 2 bases, the J end lost 0 bases, and 11 bases lay between the germline ends. CDR3 sequence reads: CASSLAGPANTGELFF. The CDR3 DNA sequence: TGCGCCAGCAGCTTAGCGGGCCCCGCGAACACCGGGGAGCTGTTTTTT.

The V gene is TRBV12-3 or TRBV12-4, the J gene TRBJ2-3; unclear D gene. CDR3 length: 14 residues. The V and J ends lost 4 bases and 2 bases respectively, with 10 bases between them. CDR3 in amino acids: CASSSSTHTDTQYF. As DNA, the CDR3 is TGTGCCAGCAGTTCCTCTACCCACACAGATACGCAGTATTTT.

In its sample, this clonotype was seen a few times. This chain connects TRBV13 to TRBJ2-7; D unresolved. With 3 bases removed from V and 4 bases from J, the gap between germline ends came to 10 bases. The germline V gene has CDR1 PRHDT and CDR2 FYEKMQ (reference sequence). The length of the CDR3 is 13 residues. The CDR3 sequence is CASSLGRSYEQYV. The CDR3 DNA reads TGTGCCAGCAGCTTGGGCAGGAGTTACGAGCAGTACGTC.

This clonotype occurred a few times. The rearrangement joins TRBV20-1 to TRBJ2-5, with 7 bases matching TRBD1. Germline V gene lookup returns CDR1 DFQATT and CDR2 SNEGSKA (reference sequence). CDR3 length: 14 amino acids. V dropped 3 bases and J dropped 1; count of bases not matched to a gene: 5. In DNA, the CDR3 is TGCAGTGCTAGCTTAGGGACAGTCCAAGAGACCCAGTACTTC. This translates into CSASLGTVQETQYF.

The chain couples TRBV20-1 to TRBJ2-3; D uncertain. The germline V and J ends were trimmed by 4 bases and 0 bases, with 8 bases remaining between them. The CDR3 totals 13 residues. The germline V gene encodes CDR1 DFQATT and CDR2 SNEGSKA (reference sequence). The CDR3 region has the DNA TGCAGTGCTACATATACGAGCACAGATACGCAGTATTTT. Translating gives CSATYTSTDTQYF.

There are a few counts of this clonotype. V is TRBV16 and J is TRBJ1-1, with TRBD1 as a possible D gene (6 bases). This CDR3 contains 15 residues. CDR1 is KGHSY, CDR2 FQNENV, per germline. V lost 4 bases and J 4 bases, leaving 16 bases between the germline ends. This CDR3 is CASSRRGGGLTEAFF. CDR3 in DNA: TGTGCCAGCAGCCGCCGAGGGGGAGGTCTCACTGAAGCTTTCTTT. Full variable domain (remainder filled in from reference TRBV16 and TRBJ1-1): GEEVAQTPKHLVRGEGQKAKLYCAPIKGHSYVFWYQQVLKNEFKFLISFQNENVFDETGMPKERFSAKCLPNSPCSLEIQATKLEDSAVYFCASSRRGGGLTEAFFGQGTRLTVV.

This clonotype was detected a few times. The chain uses TRBV25-1 and TRBJ2-3; no clear D gene. There are 15 residues in the CDR3. Germline V gives CDR1 MGHDK, CDR2 SYGVNS. With 1 base removed from V and 5 bases from J, the gap between germline ends came to 13 bases. The CDR3 region has the DNA TGTGCCAGCAGTGAATCTGGGGTAGCCGTAGATACGCAGTATTTT. Translating it yields CASSESGVAVDTQYF.

The chain joins TRBV27 to TRBJ2-7; D possibly corresponds to TRBD1 (6 bases). Germline assignment: CDR1 MNHEY and CDR2 SMNVEV (reference sequence). The CDR3 is 14 residues long. This chain's CDR3 is CATSPGRGTYEQYF. For the CDR3, the DNA is TGTGCTACTTCGCCAGGCAGGGGCACCTACGAGCAGTACTTC.

This chain joins TRBV10-3 and TRBJ2-5, with TRBD2 as a possible D gene (6 bases). This CDR3 comprises 14 residues. The V end lost 3 bases, the J end lost 4 bases, and 12 bases lay between the germline ends. Germline CDR1 reads ENHRY; CDR2 reads SYGVKD. CDR3 DNA sequence: TGTGCCATCAGTGAACATGGGACTCGAGAGACCCAGTACTTC. As protein: CAISEHGTRETQYF.

This clonotype appeared a few times. CDR3 nucleotide sequence: TGTGCCAGCAGTTTAGTCGCAGGGATCTTCTCTGGGGCCAACGTCCTGACTTTC. This translates into CASSLVAGIFSGANVLTF. The chain employs TRBV28 and TRBJ2-6; TRBD1 might be the D (5 bases). V was shortened by 2 bases and J by 0 bases, with 14 bases between the two germline ends. The CDR3 is made up of 18 amino acids. CDR1 and CDR2 from the germline V gene are MDHEN and SYDVKM.

The chain carries TRBV5-1 and TRBJ2-5, with TRBD1 as a possible D gene (6 bases). TRBJ2-7 matches the DNA end more closely, so the J call is doubtful. Germline values: CDR1 SGHRS, CDR2 YFSETQ. The CDR3 contains 16 residues. The DNA of the CDR3 is TGCGCCAGCAGCTTGGTTGCGTCAGGGGCAAACCACGAGCAGTACTTC. Translated: CASSLVASGANHEQYF.

In its sample, this clonotype was seen a few times. The chain couples TRBV9 to TRBJ1-3; maybe TRBD1 (6 bases). The V end lost 0 bases, the J end lost 0 bases, and 13 bases lay between the germline ends. The CDR3 runs 17 residues. Germline V gene data show CDR1 as SGDLS and CDR2 as YYNGEE. For the CDR3, the DNA is TGTGCCAGCAGCGTAGATGTAGGGACATCCTCTGGAAACACCATATATTTT. Protein product: CASSVDVGTSSGNTIYF.

The table lists this clonotype with a few counts. The chain recombines TRBV9 with TRBJ2-3, with 9 bases that match TRBD2. With 2 bases clipped from V and 2 bases from J, the junction kept 6 bases outside the gene matches. The length of the CDR3 is 16 residues. Per germline, CDR1 SGDLS and CDR2 YYNGEE. The CDR3, as DNA: TGTGCCAGCAGCGTTAGCGGGAGCGTCCCCACAGATACGCAGTATTTT. This sequence encodes CASSVSGSVPTDTQYF. The full variable domain, completed using reference TRBV9 and TRBJ2-3, is DSGVTQTPKHLITATGQRVTLRCSPRSGDLSVYWYQQSLDQGLQFLIQYYNGEERAKGNILERFSAQQFPDLHSELNLSSLELGDSALYFCASSVSGSVPTDTQYFGPGTRLTVL.

The V call is TRBV29-1, the J call TRBJ2-3; TRBD2 aligns across 7 bases. This CDR3 spans 13 amino acids. Germline lookup yields CDR1 SQVTM and CDR2 ANQGSEA. Unmatched junction bases numbered 3, after V lost 3 bases and J lost 3 bases. The CDR3 is CSVDKAGTDTQYF. As DNA, the CDR3 is TGCAGCGTTGATAAAGCGGGAACAGATACGCAGTATTTT.

This clonotype was counted between two and nine times. V usage is TRBV7-9 and J usage is TRBJ1-1; 9 bases are shared with TRBD1. The length of the CDR3 is 15 residues. Per germline, CDR1 SEHNR and CDR2 FQNEAQ (reference sequence). The V segment lost 4 bases and the J segment 3 bases; nucleotides outside the gene matches: 6. For the CDR3, the DNA is TGTGCCAGCAGCTGGGGGACAGGGACGGACACTGAAGCTTTCTTT. Translated: CASSWGTGTDTEAFF.